Listed here are 26 T cell receptor beta chains from one sample, sequenced in a study of T cells after somatic rescue of genetic block. The table came from immunoSEQ multiplex PCR; TCRdb's copy has only in-frame clones and leaves some out. In the table there are 88,000 or so clones, more than 80% of which are singletons. What was sequenced was peripheral blood mononuclear cells (PBMCs). These receptor sequences come from a woman younger than 35.

The chain couples TRBV5-6 to TRBJ2-7; D gene uncertain. This CDR3 has 13 residues. Between the trimmed V and J ends, which lost 1 base and 6 bases, there was a span of 11 bases. Germline V gene data show CDR1 as SGHDT and CDR2 as YYEEEE. CDR3 residues: CASSLPRLTEQYF. CDR3 in DNA: TGTGCCAGCAGCTTGCCGAGACTGACCGAGCAGTACTTC.

In this sample, this clone turned up once. V gene TRBV7-9 combines with J gene TRBJ2-4; maybe TRBD2 (6 bases). CDR1 and CDR2 (germline): SEHNR, FQNEAQ (reference sequence). V gave up 4 bases and J gave up 0 bases, with 19 bases separating them. The CDR3 contains 18 residues. Written as DNA, the CDR3 is TGTGCCAGCAGCTCAATCCGGGACTCCTCCCTAGCCAAAAACATTCAGTACTTC. Amino acid sequence: CASSSIRDSSLAKNIQYF.

V gene TRBV4-1 combines with J gene TRBJ1-5, with no clear D. This CDR3 is built from 12 residues. Germline values: CDR1 MGHRA, CDR2 YSYEKL. Trimming pared 8 bases from V and 11 bases from J, leaving 16 bases between. The CDR3: CASVPRGGTQHF. The CDR3 region has the DNA TGCGCCAGCGTTCCCCGTGGAGGGACCCAGCATTTT.

This chain joins TRBV21-1 and TRBJ2-5; the table's D call, TRBD1, was not checked against the DNA. TRBV21-1 is a known pseudogene. CDR3 length: 14 residues. DNA for the CDR3: TGTGCCAGCAGCGAGCTACCTGGTACAGAAACCCAGTACTTC. This codes for CASSELPGTETQYF.

This chain connects TRBV5-8 to TRBJ2-7; D gene ambiguous. This CDR3 contains 15 residues. The V and J ends lost 0 bases and 3 bases respectively, with 13 bases between them. Per germline, CDR1 SGHTS and CDR2 YDEGEE. CDR3 sequence: CASSLVSRYHYEQYF. In DNA form, the CDR3 reads TGTGCCAGCAGCTTGGTGTCTAGATATCACTACGAGCAGTACTTC.

The chain has TRBV9 and TRBJ2-3; 11 bases agree with TRBD2. J was trimmed by 4 bases and V by 0 bases; bases with no gene match: 4. Germline assignment: CDR1 SGDLS and CDR2 YYNGEE. The CDR3 is made up of 16 amino acids. The DNA of the CDR3 is TGTGCCAGCAGCGTAGGGCTAGCGGGAGGATCAGATACGCAGTATTTT. It yields the protein CASSVGLAGGSDTQYF. Based on the CDR3 plus reference TRBV9 and TRBJ2-3, the full variable domain is DSGVTQTPKHLITATGQRVTLRCSPRSGDLSVYWYQQSLDQGLQFLIQYYNGEERAKGNILERFSAQQFPDLHSELNLSSLELGDSALYFCASSVGLAGGSDTQYFGPGTRLTVL.

The gene calls are TRBV5-4 and TRBJ1-1; D call uncertain. Germline V gene sequence: CDR1 SGHNT, CDR2 YYREEE (reference sequence). The V end lost 4 bases, the J end lost 4 bases, and 17 bases lay between the germline ends. The CDR3 loop spans 15 amino acids. In DNA form, the CDR3 reads TGTGCCAGCAGCCCACCGGCCGCCTGGGGCACTGAAGCTTTCTTT. Translated: CASSPPAAWGTEAFF.

The chain couples TRBV25-1 to TRBJ2-3, with 9 positions matching TRBD2. CDR3 length: 15 amino acids. The trim removed 6 bases at V and 9 bases at J, leaving 13 bases unmatched. Looked up from germline, CDR1 is MGHDK and CDR2 is SYGVNS. CDR3 in DNA: TGTGCCAGCAGCAGAAGGGGTAGCGGGGGCTGGACGCAGTATTTT. Its translation: CASSRRGSGGWTQYF.

The CDR3 nucleotides read TGTGCCAGCAGCCCACGGGGTGTGACTGAAGCTTTCTTT. Translation: CASSPRGVTEAFF. This chain links TRBV7-3 with TRBJ1-1; D call uncertain. The CDR3 contains 13 residues. Germline-derived CDR1 and CDR2 are SGHTA and FQGTGA. V was shortened by 5 bases and J by 5 bases, with 12 bases between the two germline ends.

This clone was found a few times. This sequence joins TRBV6-5 and TRBJ1-1, with D perhaps TRBD1 (5 bases). The CDR3 covers 14 residues. Germline loops: CDR1 MNHEY, CDR2 SVGAGI. Between the trimmed V and J ends, which lost 5 bases and 1 base, there was a span of 11 bases. CDR3 residues: CASSPQAWNTEAFF. Here the CDR3 DNA reads TGTGCCAGCAGTCCACAGGCGTGGAACACTGAAGCTTTCTTT.

This chain joins TRBV10-3 and TRBJ2-7; D ambiguous. Trimming shortened V by 6 bases and J by 2 bases, and 11 bases separated the two germline ends. The CDR3 contains 13 residues. CDR1 and CDR2 (germline): ENHRY, SYGVKD. CDR3 in amino acids: CAIRGSDTYEQYF. CDR3 nucleotide sequence: TGTGCCATCAGGGGGTCAGACACCTACGAGCAGTACTTC.

The J gene is TRBJ2-2, the V gene TRBV30, with D maybe TRBD1 (6 bases). This CDR3 spans 13 amino acids. V was trimmed by 7 bases and J by 0 bases, leaving 9 bases between them. CDR1 GTSNPN and CDR2 SVGIG come from the germline V gene (reference sequence). The CDR3 sequence is CASRGTNTGELFF. As DNA, the CDR3 is TGTGCCTCGAGGGGGACGAACACCGGGGAGCTGTTTTTT.

This sequence joins TRBV28 and TRBJ2-3, with TRBD1 matching 11 bases. This CDR3 has 15 amino acids. The V segment lost 6 bases and the J segment 1 base; nucleotides outside the gene matches: 3. Germline V gene data show CDR1 as MDHEN and CDR2 as SYDVKM. CDR3: CASRRTGGRTDTQYF. DNA for the CDR3: TGTGCCAGCAGGCGGACAGGGGGCCGCACAGATACGCAGTATTTT.

Concerning this clone: A read error may account for a junction end that differs from germline. V and J are TRBV5-1 and TRBJ2-1; D gene unclear. The length of the CDR3 is 13 residues. Germline V CDR1 and CDR2: SGHRS, YFSETQ. As DNA, the CDR3 is TGCGCCAGCAGTTTGGTCGGGTCCAATGAGCAGTTCTTC. It is translated as CASSLVGSNEQFF.

The genes are TRBV2 and TRBJ1-2, with 9 bases aligning to TRBD1. The J segment lost 7 bases and the V segment lost 2 bases, leaving 8 bases of the junction unmatched. Germline V CDR1 and CDR2: SNHLY, FYNNEI. The CDR3 is 15 amino acids. The CDR3 coding sequence is TGTGCCAGCAGTGAACGGGGACAGGGTACCGGTGGCTACACCTTC. The encoded protein is CASSERGQGTGGYTF.

The genes are TRBV6-1 and TRBJ2-5; 9 bases match TRBD1. The end of the DNA is better explained by TRBJ2-7, so the J call may be wrong. CDR3 size: 15 residues. Looked up from germline, CDR1 is MNHNS and CDR2 is SASEGT. CDR3 in DNA: TGTGCCAGCAGTGAAGCCGAGACAGGGGGCTACGAGCAGTACTTC. Amino acid sequence: CASSEAETGGYEQYF.

The chain combines TRBV4-3 with TRBJ2-3; 7 nucleotides align to TRBD2. CDR3 length equals 16 residues. The germline CDR1 and CDR2 sequences are LGHNA and YSLEER. Trimming removed 0 bases from V and 3 bases from J; junction bases left unmatched: 6. CDR3 sequence reads: CASSQDFGRETDTQYF. For the CDR3, the DNA is TGCGCCAGCAGCCAAGACTTTGGGCGGGAGACAGATACGCAGTATTTT.

The chain has TRBV5-4 and TRBJ2-5, with D possibly being TRBD1 (7 bases). The V gene's germline CDR1 is SGHNT and CDR2 YYREEE (reference sequence). The CDR3 runs 16 residues. Trimming stripped 4 bases from V and 5 bases from J, with 21 bases between. This CDR3 is CASSLTTGSEGETQYF. The CDR3 DNA sequence: TGTGCCAGCAGCCTCACGACAGGGTCGGAGGGGGAGACCCAGTACTTC.

The V call is TRBV13, the J call TRBJ2-3; D not resolved. From germline, CDR1 is PRHDT and CDR2 FYEKMQ (reference sequence). Trimming shortened V by 5 bases and J by 1 base, and 13 bases separated the two germline ends. The CDR3 length is 15 residues. The CDR3, as DNA: TGTGCCAGCAGCCTCCGGATCCAGGGCACAGATACGCAGTATTTT. Translating gives CASSLRIQGTDTQYF.

The chain combines TRBV27 with TRBJ2-1; D possibly corresponds to TRBD1 (6 bases). CDR3 length: 14 amino acids. Trimming left V 4 bases short and J 9 bases short, with 16 bases between. CDR1 and CDR2 from the germline V gene are MNHEY and SMNVEV (reference sequence). The CDR3: CASSSQGSAGEQFF. CDR3 DNA sequence: TGTGCCAGCAGTTCTCAGGGGTCTGCAGGTGAGCAGTTCTTC.

The rearrangement joins TRBV19 to TRBJ2-2; D not certain. Between the trimmed V and J ends, which lost 5 bases and 5 bases, there was a span of 15 bases. CDR3 length: 15 residues. Germline V gene sequence: CDR1 LNHDA, CDR2 SQIVND (reference sequence). The CDR3 DNA reads as TGTGCCAGTAGTCTCCCGGGCCTTAGAACCGGGGAGCTGTTTTTT. This translates into CASSLPGLRTGELFF.

The rearrangement joins TRBV5-1 to TRBJ2-5; 7 bases agree with TRBD1. There are 19 residues in the CDR3. V gave up 1 base and J gave up 5 bases; unmatched junction bases: 20. CDR1 and CDR2 from the germline V gene are SGHRS and YFSETQ. Here the CDR3 DNA reads TGCGCCAGCAGCTTGCCTAAAGAGGGGGCTACCTCACAGTTGGAGACCCAGTACTTC. As protein: CASSLPKEGATSQLETQYF.

The rearrangement links TRBV7-9 to TRBJ1-4; possible D gene TRBD1, 5 bases. CDR3 length equals 14 residues. Germline V gene sequence: CDR1 SEHNR, CDR2 FQNEAQ (reference sequence). V was trimmed by 4 bases and J by 5 bases, leaving 11 bases between them. For the CDR3, the DNA is TGTGCCAGCAGCTCGTGGGACCGGAATGAAAAACTGTTTTTT. Translating it yields CASSSWDRNEKLFF.

This chain uses TRBV5-1 with TRBJ2-6; D remains ambiguous. Germline CDR1 reads SGHRS; CDR2 reads YFSETQ. The CDR3 totals 17 residues. V gave up 2 bases and J gave up 0 bases, with 12 bases separating them. DNA for the CDR3: TGCGCCAGCAGCTTTTCAGCTACAGCCTCTGGGGCCAACGTCCTGACTTTC. It encodes CASSFSATASGANVLTF.

This chain links TRBV28 with TRBJ2-1; 9 positions match TRBD2. The V and J ends lost 1 base and 15 bases, in that order; junction bases with no gene match: 4. This CDR3 comprises 12 residues. Germline-derived CDR1 and CDR2 are MDHEN and SYDVKM. CDR3 bases: TGTGCCAGCAGTTTATTAGCGGGAGAGGGGTTCTTC. This codes for CASSLLAGEGFF.

The chain is built from TRBV2 and TRBJ2-1; D is ambiguous. The CDR3 loop spans 11 amino acids. Germline loops: CDR1 SNHLY, CDR2 FYNNEI. The V gene lost 7 bases and the J gene lost 6 bases, with 7 bases spanning the gap. CDR3 sequence reads: CASIGSNEQFF. Written as DNA, the CDR3 is TGTGCCAGCATCGGTAGCAATGAGCAGTTCTTC.